The clone carrying this T cell receptor (beta chain) was seen at least ten times. The entry originates in a study of immune reconstitution after stem cell transplant in scleroderma. V dropped 4 bases and J dropped 6; count of bases not matched to a gene: 4. This CDR3 spans 13 amino acids. Germline CDR1 and CDR2: MNHNS and SASEGT. TCRdb re-called the RT-PCR reads with MiXCR, one entry per CDR3 protein. This table holds under 2,000 distinct CDR3 sequences, roughly 7.4% found once. This chain joins TRBV6-1 and TRBJ1-2, with 8 bases aligning to TRBD1. The receptor was derived from a male donor with systemic sclerosis. The biological material was taken before or after autologous hematopoietic stem cell transplantation (not recorded which). Here the CDR3 DNA reads TGTGCCAGCAGTGTCCAGGGGGCAGATGGCTACACCTTC. Amino acid sequence: CASSVQGADGYTF.